Shown below are 8 T cell receptor beta chains from a single sample sequenced in a study of Graves' ophthalmopathy and Graves' hyperthyroidism. Amplified TCR beta CDR3 regions were obtained using RNA transcripts as template. The first-round RT-PCR employed HTBI primers together with the Qiagen OneStep RT-PCR kit. A multiplex PCR was then performed as the second round. TCRdb fed the multiplex PCR reads into MiXCR, producing one record per CDR3 protein. The sample lists approximately 460,000 distinct CDR3 sequences; approximately 14% were seen once. What was sequenced was blood. The receptor set was obtained from a woman aged 25 to 39 with Graves' ophthalmopathy.

Comment on this clonotype: A clone one base away is much larger, so this may be a read error. Likely a read error: the CDR3 ends without its conserved phenylalanine or tryptophan. The V and J genes are TRBV7-9 and TRBJ2-7; no clear D. Germline V CDR1 and CDR2: SEHNR, FQNEAQ (reference sequence). The germline V and J ends were trimmed by 4 bases and 7 bases, with 11 bases remaining between them. The CDR3 consists of 12 residues. The CDR3 region is CASSSGNREQYY. The CDR3 nucleotides read TGTGCCAGCAGCTCTGGGAACAGAGAGCAGTACTAC.

This clonotype has ten or more counts. The rearrangement links TRBV5-1 to TRBJ1-1, with D perhaps matching TRBD1 (6 bases). Germline V gene data show CDR1 as SGHRS and CDR2 as YFSETQ. The CDR3 runs 15 residues. Deletions cut 2 bases from V and 5 bases from J, with 16 bases between. The DNA of the CDR3 is TGCGCCAGCAGCTTAGCGGAGGGGGTCGGGACTGAAGCTTTCTTT. Translating gives CASSLAEGVGTEAFF.

This clonotype came up many times. The chain joins TRBV6-5 to TRBJ2-7, with D perhaps TRBD1 (5 bases). CDR1 is MNHEY, CDR2 SVGAGI, per germline. V was cut by 2 bases and J by 4 bases, with 12 bases left in between. The CDR3 contains 14 residues. CDR3 amino acids: CASSYKGTGYEQYF. The CDR3 region has the DNA TGTGCCAGCAGTTACAAGGGTACAGGTTACGAGCAGTACTTC.

The table lists this clonotype with many counts. The chain employs TRBV20-1 and TRBJ1-6; TRBD1 agrees at 7 bases. The CDR3 spans 17 residues. The germline V gene has CDR1 DFQATT and CDR2 SNEGSKA (reference sequence). J was trimmed by 7 bases and V by 4 bases; bases with no gene match: 16. The CDR3 DNA reads TGCAGTGCTATGAGACCTAGACAGGGAAATTGGAATTCACCCCTCCACTTT. Its translation is CSAMRPRQGNWNSPLHF.

This clonotype was detected many times. The chain is built from TRBV29-1 and TRBJ2-7; TRBD2 might be the D (5 bases). Deletions cut 4 bases from V and 3 bases from J, with 13 bases between. CDR3 length equals 13 residues. CDR1 SQVTM and CDR2 ANQGSEA come from the germline V gene. The CDR3 region is CSVAFGVDYEQYF. In DNA form, the CDR3 reads TGCAGCGTTGCCTTCGGGGTGGACTACGAGCAGTACTTC.

Ten or more counts support this clonotype. The V gene is TRBV6-1, the J gene TRBJ1-1, with unresolved D. The CDR3 extends over 14 amino acids. Deletions cut 2 bases from V and 4 bases from J, with 11 bases between. Germline assignment: CDR1 MNHNS and CDR2 SASEGT. CDR3 nucleotide sequence: TGTGCCAGCAGTGAAAATTTGGGGTTCACTGAAGCTTTCTTT. Amino acid sequence: CASSENLGFTEAFF.

The table lists this clonotype with many counts. V usage is TRBV28 and J usage is TRBJ2-7; unclear D gene. The CDR3 runs to 12 residues. Between the trimmed V and J ends, which lost 8 bases and 2 bases, there was a span of 10 bases. Germline CDR1 and CDR2: MDHEN and SYDVKM. CDR3 loop: CASRTATYEQYF. In nucleotides, the CDR3 is TGTGCCAGCCGGACGGCAACCTACGAGCAGTACTTC.

A few counts support this clonotype. This chain joins TRBV28 and TRBJ2-2, with D possibly matching TRBD2 (5 bases). The CDR3 extends over 15 amino acids. Germline CDR1 and CDR2: MDHEN and SYDVKM. V was pared by 5 bases and J by 3 bases, with 13 bases between. The CDR3 loop is CASSPAGRDTGELFF. CDR3 nucleotides: TGTGCCAGCAGTCCCGCGGGTCGGGACACCGGGGAGCTGTTTTTT. The full variable domain, completed using reference TRBV28 and TRBJ2-2, is DVKVTQSSRYLVKRTGEKVFLECVQDMDHENMFWYRQDPGLGLRLIYFSYDVKMKEKGDIPEGYSVSREKKERFSLILESASTNQTSMYLCASSPAGRDTGELFFGEGSRLTVL.